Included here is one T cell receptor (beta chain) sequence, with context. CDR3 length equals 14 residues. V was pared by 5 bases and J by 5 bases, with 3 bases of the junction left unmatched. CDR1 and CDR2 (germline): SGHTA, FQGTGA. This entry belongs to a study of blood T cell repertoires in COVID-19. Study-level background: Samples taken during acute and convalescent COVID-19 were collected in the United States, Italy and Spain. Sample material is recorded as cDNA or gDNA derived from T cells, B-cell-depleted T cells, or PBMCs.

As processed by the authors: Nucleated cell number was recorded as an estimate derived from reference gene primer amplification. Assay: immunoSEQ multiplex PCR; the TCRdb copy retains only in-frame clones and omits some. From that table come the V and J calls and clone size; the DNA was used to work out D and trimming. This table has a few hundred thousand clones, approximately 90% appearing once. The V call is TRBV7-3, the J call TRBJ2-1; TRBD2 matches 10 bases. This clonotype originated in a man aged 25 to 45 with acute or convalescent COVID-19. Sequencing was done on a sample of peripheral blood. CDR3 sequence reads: CASSRTSGHNEQFF. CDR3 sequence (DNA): TGTGCCAGCAGCCGGACTAGCGGCCACAATGAGCAGTTCTTC. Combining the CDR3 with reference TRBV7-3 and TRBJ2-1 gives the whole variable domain GAGVSQTPSNKVTEKGKYVELRCDPISGHTALYWYRQSLGQGPEFLIYFQGTGAADDSGLPNDRFFAVRPEGSVSTLKIQRTERGDSAVYLCASSRTSGHNEQFFGPGTRLTVL.